One and the same sample provided the 11 T cell receptor beta chains below, sequenced in a study of post-analysis software for immune sequencing data. Their antigens remain unidentified. Study results and limitations: Several TRBV segments occurring more often in patients than controls included TRBV5-6, TRBV5-1 and TRBV20-1.

Unique molecular identifiers were present in the TCR beta cDNA libraries. TCRdb passed the PCR reads through MiXCR, listing each CDR3 protein once. The sample records 650,000 to 850,000 distinct CDR3 sequences, more than 45% being singletons. Sequencing input: blood. These receptors all stem from a girl aged 5-17 years with multiple sclerosis.

The chain is built from TRBV27 and TRBJ1-1; 7 bases line up with TRBD1. Per the germline V gene, CDR1 is MNHEY and CDR2 is SMNVEV (reference sequence). The CDR3 extends over 19 amino acids. J gave up 0 bases and V 6 bases, and 19 bases lay outside the gene matches. The CDR3 is CASSRERGGGGGVNTEAFF. The CDR3, as DNA: TGTGCCAGCAGCCGAGAGAGAGGGGGCGGCGGAGGAGTGAACACTGAAGCTTTCTTT.

The CDR3 sequence: CASSFSYRGGHQETQYF. In DNA, the CDR3 is TGTGCCAGCAGCTTCTCCTACAGAGGGGGACACCAAGAGACCCAGTACTTC. The rearrangement uses TRBV7-9 and TRBJ2-5; D is perhaps TRBD1 (6 bases). CDR1 and CDR2 from the germline V gene are SEHNR and FQNEAQ (reference sequence). Deletions cut 3 bases from V and 0 bases from J, with 17 bases between. CDR3 length equals 17 residues.

The chain links TRBV20-1 to TRBJ2-5, with no clear D. This CDR3 is built from 14 residues. Germline assignment: CDR1 DFQATT and CDR2 SNEGSKA (reference sequence). The V gene lost 0 bases and the J gene lost 7 bases, with 15 bases spanning the gap. The CDR3 loop is CSAREWQAPGTQYF. CDR3 coding DNA: TGCAGTGCTAGAGAATGGCAGGCGCCGGGGACCCAGTACTTC.

J is TRBJ1-5 and V is TRBV28; D is unresolved. Germline V gene lookup returns CDR1 MDHEN and CDR2 SYDVKM. The CDR3 extends over 13 amino acids. V lost 6 bases and J 4 bases, leaving 10 bases between the germline ends. This CDR3 reads CASRPQLNQPQHF. The CDR3 DNA reads as TGTGCCAGCAGGCCGCAGTTAAATCAGCCCCAGCATTTT.

This clonotype was seen at least ten times. This rearrangement joins TRBV7-9 to TRBJ2-5; 10 nucleotides align to TRBD1. The V gene end was trimmed by 4 bases and the J gene end by 4 bases; junction bases not matched to a gene: 6. Germline-derived CDR1 and CDR2 are SEHNR and FQNEAQ (reference sequence). The CDR3 consists of 15 residues. CDR3 protein: CASSSSRTGGETQYF. CDR3 sequence (DNA): TGTGCCAGCAGCTCCTCCCGGACAGGGGGAGAGACCCAGTACTTC. The full variable domain, with the rest looked up from reference TRBV7-9 and TRBJ2-5, is DTGVSQNPRHKITKRGQNVTFRCDPISEHNRLYWYRQTLGQGPEFLTYFQNEAQLEKSRLLSDRFSAERPKGSFSTLEIQRTEQGDSAMYLCASSSSRTGGETQYFGPGTRLLVL.

The rearrangement uses TRBV9 and TRBJ1-2, with 10 positions matching TRBD1. The CDR3 runs 15 residues. The germline V gene encodes CDR1 SGDLS and CDR2 YYNGEE. The V gene end was trimmed by 3 bases and the J gene end by 0 bases; junction bases not matched to a gene: 2. The CDR3 reads CASSADRGPNYGYTF. The DNA for the CDR3 is TGTGCCAGCAGCGCTGACAGGGGGCCTAACTATGGCTACACCTTC.

This rearrangement joins TRBV7-2 to TRBJ2-1; 8 bases map to TRBD2. J lost 4 bases, V lost 5 bases, and 10 bases had no gene match. This CDR3 is 16 amino acids long. The germline V gene has CDR1 SGHTA and CDR2 FQGNSA. CDR3 coding DNA: TGTGCCAGCAGCGGTATAGCGGGAAGGGGGTACAATGAGCAGTTCTTC. The encoded protein is CASSGIAGRGYNEQFF.

The chain employs TRBV4-3 and TRBJ1-1, with D perhaps matching TRBD1 (5 bases). Germline lookup yields CDR1 LGHNA and CDR2 YSLEER. The CDR3 loop spans 16 amino acids. V lost 0 bases to trimming and J lost 0 bases, with 11 bases between them. The CDR3 region is CASSQDNTDMNTEAFF. The CDR3 DNA reads as TGCGCCAGCAGCCAAGATAACACGGACATGAACACTGAAGCTTTCTTT.

Regarding this clonotype: Germline is not matched at one junction end, which may reflect a read error. This sequence joins TRBV5-1 and TRBJ2-1, with a possible D match to TRBD1 (5 bases). Germline values: CDR1 SGHRS, CDR2 YFSETQ. CDR3 size: 14 residues. Here the CDR3 DNA reads TGCGCCAGCAGCTTGGGCCAGGGCTACAATAAGCAGTTCTTC. Its protein is CASSLGQGYNKQFF.

The chain couples TRBV21-1 to TRBJ2-5; the DNA was not used to check the table's D call, TRBD2. TRBV21-1 is labeled a pseudogene. This CDR3 has 13 amino acids. CDR3 sequence: CASTNGTQETQYF. The CDR3 DNA reads TGTGCCAGCACCAACGGGACTCAAGAGACCCAGTACTTC.

This clonotype was observed a handful of times. V is TRBV6-2 or TRBV6-3 and J is TRBJ2-1, with 8 bases that match TRBD2. The J segment lost 4 bases and the V segment lost 6 bases, leaving 8 bases of the junction unmatched. The CDR3 spans 15 residues. Germline V gives CDR1 MNHEY, CDR2 SVGEGT. This chain's CDR3 is CASRPGLGDYNEQFF. The CDR3 DNA reads as TGTGCCAGCAGACCGGGACTAGGGGATTACAATGAGCAGTTCTTC.